Reported below is one TCR beta chain. Antigen: not known. This specimen belongs to a study of blood T cells in healthy people across ages. The CDR3 loop spans 16 amino acids. The V segment lost 0 bases and the J segment 4 bases; nucleotides outside the gene matches: 5. The germline V gene encodes CDR1 DFQATT and CDR2 SNEGSKA (reference sequence). A second PCR, run for roughly 7 to 12 cycles, used a sample-barcoded 5' primer plus a J-beta primer mix. Researchers report that a template-switch adaptor with 12 random nucleotides tagged each cDNA molecule. TCRdb re-called the 5' RACE reads through MiXCR, storing one row per CDR3 protein. Among around 2 million distinct CDR3 sequences listed, 35% to 50% were seen once. Study results and limitations: Using unsorted PBMCs precluded a conclusive naive versus antigen-experienced comparison.

The receptor was derived from a human donor in good health. This chain uses TRBV20-1 with TRBJ2-5, with 13 bases identical to TRBD2. Input material: blood. The CDR3 DNA is TGCAGTGCTAGAGACACTAGCGGGGGGGCTGTAGAGACCCAGTACTTC. It is translated as CSARDTSGGAVETQYF.